This T cell receptor (beta chain) was captured by sequencing in a study of T cell responses to AZD1222 COVID-19 vaccine. Study-wide results and limits: There were repertoire samples only from the period after the peak T cell response. Dominant at 160-218 and 743-854, vaccine-associated CD4 TCRs also spanned spike. Clonal diversity may have been underestimated, and the donors were mostly white British, with more females than males.

The germline gives CDR1 SGHAT, CDR2 FQNNGV. V lost 4 bases and J lost 3, with 15 bases in between. CDR3 length: 16 residues. Clones were read by immunoSEQ multiplex PCR, and TCRdb kept only the in-frame ones, dropping some. The table lists roughly 150,000 clones, approximately 91% of them singletons. For this clone: Antigen: not known.

V and J are TRBV11-2 and TRBJ1-4; possible D gene TRBD1, 6 bases. The sequence derives from an adult in good health. Sample: peripheral blood, taken on day 0 of AZD1222 vaccination. CDR3 amino acids: CASSSLIRGPNEKLFF. CDR3 DNA: TGTGCCAGCAGCTCTCTTATCAGGGGCCCTAATGAAAAACTGTTTTTT. Full variable domain (outside the CDR3, taken from reference TRBV11-2 and TRBJ1-4): EAGVAQSPRYKIIEKRQSVAFWCNPISGHATLYWYQQILGQGPKLLIQFQNNGVVDDSQLPKDRFSAERLKGVDSTLKIQPAKLEDSAVYLCASSSLIRGPNEKLFFGSGTQLSVL.